The rows below give T cell receptor beta chains drawn from one sample of a study of CD8 T cells in ankylosing spondylitis. In TCRdb, the 5' RACE reads were re-called with MiXCR into one record per CDR3 protein. The sample consists of roughly 700,000 distinct CDR3 sequences, about 20% of them appearing once. The sample comprised blood, either unsorted or a sorted T cell fraction (not recorded which). These receptor sequences come from a male donor with ankylosing spondylitis. The CDR3 runs from the conserved cysteine through the conserved F or W. The D gene is left open where the match is weak. A row's size may be missing; if present it is once, few, many or a size class.

DNA: TGTGCCTGGAGTGTACAGGGGGCGAGGGGCTACACCTTC; CDR3: CAWSVQGARGYTF; V: TRBV30; size: -; D: TRBD1; J: TRBJ1-2
DNA: TGTGCCACCAGCAGAGGACAGCGTCCCCCCACTGAAGCTTTCTTT; CDR3: CATSRGQRPPTEAFF; V: TRBV15; size: few; D: -; J: TRBJ1-1
DNA: TGTGCCAGAAATCTTAGTAGAGGATGGACCTCGAACACTGAAGCTTTCTTT; CDR3: CARNLSRGWTSNTEAFF; V: TRBV21-1; size: -; D: -; J: TRBJ1-1
DNA: TGTGCCAGCAGCCAGGGACTAGCGGGAGCAGATACGCAGTATTTT; CDR3: CASSQGLAGADTQYF; V: TRBV4-2; size: many; D: TRBD2; J: TRBJ2-3
DNA: TGTGCCAGCAGTTTGCGTTTGGGACTAGCGGGCCCAAGCACAGATACGCAGTATTTT; CDR3: CASSLRLGLAGPSTDTQYF; V: TRBV12-3/TRBV12-4; size: -; D: TRBD2; J: TRBJ2-3
DNA: TGTGCCAGCAGCGGCCGGGGCCCCGAGGAGCTGTTTTTT; CDR3: CASSGRGPEELFF; V: TRBV4-2; size: few; D: -; J: TRBJ2-2
DNA: TGTGCCAGCAGCTTACGCGTATCCTCGGGACAGGGCGACTATGGCTACACCTTC; CDR3: CASSLRVSSGQGDYGYTF; V: TRBV7-2; size: few; D: TRBD1; J: TRBJ1-2
DNA: TGTGCCAGCAGCCCCTTATACCCTTCCCGTAATACGCAGTATTTT; CDR3: CASSPLYPSRNTQYF; V: TRBV7-9; size: few; D: -; J: TRBJ2-3
DNA: TGCGCCAGCAGCTTAGGGGCGGCGGCGCGATATGATGAGCAGTTCTTC; CDR3: CASSLGAAARYDEQFF; V: TRBV5-1; size: -; D: -; J: TRBJ2-1
DNA: TGCAGCGTCTCCCGGACAGGGGACGAGCAGTACTTC; CDR3: CSVSRTGDEQYF; V: TRBV29-1; size: -; D: TRBD1; J: TRBJ2-7
DNA: TGTGCCAGCAGTTACTCCACGGGGGTTAGTGAGACCCAGTACTTC; CDR3: CASSYSTGVSETQYF; V: TRBV6-6; size: many; D: -; J: TRBJ2-5
DNA: TGTGCCACCTCGGGGGCCGGGGCAAGGGAGCAGTTCTTC; CDR3: CATSGAGAREQFF; V: TRBV24-1; size: few; D: -; J: TRBJ2-1
DNA: TGTGCCAGCAGCTCTTACGGGGGCCTTCAGGGAGAGACCCAGTACTTC; CDR3: CASSSYGGLQGETQYF; V: TRBV7-6; size: -; D: -; J: TRBJ2-5
DNA: TGCAGTGCTCTTAGGACAGGGAATACTGAAGCTTTCTTT; CDR3: CSALRTGNTEAFF; V: TRBV20-1; size: -; D: TRBD1; J: TRBJ1-1
DNA: TGCAGTGCTTCCGGGACTAGCTGGGCTGAGCAGTTCTTC; CDR3: CSASGTSWAEQFF; V: TRBV20-1; size: few; D: TRBD2; J: TRBJ2-1
DNA: TGCAGTGCTCACCCGGTAGCGTTTAGCACAGATACGCAGTATTTT; CDR3: CSAHPVAFSTDTQYF; V: TRBV20-1; size: few; D: -; J: TRBJ2-3
DNA: TGTGCCAGCAGACGACGGATCTCCTACGAGCAGTACTTC; CDR3: CASRRRISYEQYF; V: TRBV27; size: few; D: -; J: TRBJ2-7
DNA: TGCGCCAGCAGCCAAGTCACGGGGAGCAGGTTCTTC; CDR3: CASSQVTGSRFF; V: TRBV4-1; size: -; D: -; J: TRBJ2-1
DNA: TGCAGCGTTGAGGCCAGGGGACTTGCCTACGAGCAGTACTTC; CDR3: CSVEARGLAYEQYF; V: TRBV29-1; size: -; D: -; J: TRBJ2-7
DNA: TGTGCCAGCAGCCATACTAGCGGCCTCTACAATGAGCAGTTCTTC; CDR3: CASSHTSGLYNEQFF; V: TRBV7-9; size: few; D: TRBD2; J: TRBJ2-1
DNA: TGTGCCAGCTCACCTACAGGGAACCGGAACACTGAAGCTTTCTTT; CDR3: CASSPTGNRNTEAFF; V: TRBV18; size: -; D: -; J: TRBJ1-1
DNA: TGTGCCAGCACGACCCTCCAGGGTGGGTCGAACTATGGCTACACCTTC; CDR3: CASTTLQGGSNYGYTF; V: TRBV27; size: -; D: -; J: TRBJ1-2
DNA: TGTGCCAGCAGCGACCCTGAGGAGAGGACCGCTAACTATGGCTACACCTTC; CDR3: CASSDPEERTANYGYTF; V: TRBV9; size: -; D: -; J: TRBJ1-2
DNA: TGCAGTGCTAAATTTAAGTCTACCGACTATGGCTACACCTTC; CDR3: CSAKFKSTDYGYTF; V: TRBV20-1; size: few; D: -; J: TRBJ1-2
DNA: TGTGCCAGCAGCCCACGGGACCTACCTGGGGCCAACGTCCTGACTTTC; CDR3: CASSPRDLPGANVLTF; V: TRBV27; size: -; D: -; J: TRBJ2-6
DNA: TGTGCCAGCAGTTTCGGGAGGGTCGGCAGTAACTATGGCTACACCTTC; CDR3: CASSFGRVGSNYGYTF; V: TRBV12-3/TRBV12-4; size: few; D: -; J: TRBJ1-2
DNA: TGTGCCTGGATTGACAGTTATGAAGCTTTCTTT; CDR3: CAWIDSYEAFF; V: TRBV30; size: -; D: -; J: TRBJ1-1
DNA: TGTGCCAGCAGAAACAGTGGGGGGAACACTGAAGCTTTCTTT; CDR3: CASRNSGGNTEAFF; V: TRBV12-3/TRBV12-4; size: -; D: -; J: TRBJ1-1
DNA: TGCAGCGTTGAAGGCAGGGAGAGGGAAAGCACAGATACGCAGTATTTT; CDR3: CSVEGRERESTDTQYF; V: TRBV29-1; size: -; D: -; J: TRBJ2-3
DNA: TGTGCCAGCAGCCTGGGAAGACAGGGGAGGGACGAGCAGTACTTC; CDR3: CASSLGRQGRDEQYF; V: TRBV5-6; size: few; D: -; J: TRBJ2-7
DNA: TGTGCCACCAGCAGAGATTTAATGACAGGGAACTACAATGAGCAGTTCTTC; CDR3: CATSRDLMTGNYNEQFF; V: TRBV15; size: -; D: TRBD1; J: TRBJ2-1
DNA: TGCAGTGCTAGAGTAGGCGGCTTAAAGACCCAGTACTTC; CDR3: CSARVGGLKTQYF; V: TRBV20-1; size: -; D: -; J: TRBJ2-5
DNA: TGCAGTGTTCCGCTCGGCGGAGGGGGAAATACGCAGTATTTT; CDR3: CSVPLGGGGNTQYF; V: TRBV20-1; size: -; D: -; J: TRBJ2-3
DNA: TGTGCCGGATCCGGGACAGGGGTCTATGAGCAGTTCTTC; CDR3: CAGSGTGVYEQFF; V: TRBV28; size: -; D: TRBD1; J: TRBJ2-1
DNA: TGTGCCAGCAGTTTATTGGGGGGACCGGGGGGGGAGACCCAGTACTTC; CDR3: CASSLLGGPGGETQYF; V: TRBV28; size: -; D: TRBD2; J: TRBJ2-5
DNA: TGCAGTGCTAGGAGCGGGGGGAAGAACACCGGGGAGCTGTTTTTT; CDR3: CSARSGGKNTGELFF; V: TRBV20-1; size: -; D: TRBD2; J: TRBJ2-2
DNA: TGTGCCAGCAGTAGACAGAACAAAAGATCCTACAATGAGCAGTTCTTC; CDR3: CASSRQNKRSYNEQFF; V: TRBV6-2/TRBV6-3; size: few; D: -; J: TRBJ2-1
DNA: TGTGCCAGCAGTTACTCGATACTGGGTTGGGGCACAGATACGCAGTATTTT; CDR3: CASSYSILGWGTDTQYF; V: TRBV6-2/TRBV6-3; size: -; D: -; J: TRBJ2-3
DNA: TGCAGTGCTAGAATAGCGCAAGAGACCCAGTACTTC; CDR3: CSARIAQETQYF; V: TRBV20-1; size: -; D: -; J: TRBJ2-5
DNA: TGCAGCGTTGCTAGGACCACGAACACCGGGGAGCTGTTTTTT; CDR3: CSVARTTNTGELFF; V: TRBV29-1; size: -; D: -; J: TRBJ2-2
DNA: TGTGCCAGCAGCTTAATGATCGCGGAGACCCAGTACTTC; CDR3: CASSLMIAETQYF; V: TRBV11-2; size: -; D: -; J: TRBJ2-5
DNA: TGTGCCAGCAGCTTGGTCACACCGAGCAACTATGGCTACACCTTC; CDR3: CASSLVTPSNYGYTF; V: TRBV5-5; size: few; D: -; J: TRBJ1-2
DNA: TGTGCCAGCAGCCAAGAATCCAGCACAGATACGCAGTATTTT; CDR3: CASSQESSTDTQYF; V: TRBV3-1; size: few; D: -; J: TRBJ2-3
DNA: TGTGCCAGCAGTTTGGGGGGACAGGTCACCGGGGAGCTGTTTTTT; CDR3: CASSLGGQVTGELFF; V: TRBV12-3/TRBV12-4; size: few; D: TRBD1; J: TRBJ2-2
DNA: TGTGCCACCAGTGATCAGGGTAATAGCGGGAGCCACGAGCAGTACTTC; CDR3: CATSDQGNSGSHEQYF; V: TRBV24-1; size: -; D: TRBD2; J: TRBJ2-7
DNA: TGCAGCGTTCAGACAGAGGGCCTTGAAGCTTTCTTT; CDR3: CSVQTEGLEAFF; V: TRBV29-1; size: once; D: -; J: TRBJ1-1
DNA: TGTGCCAGCAGCCAAGATCTCAAAGATACGCAGTATTTT; CDR3: CASSQDLKDTQYF; V: TRBV3-1; size: few; D: -; J: TRBJ2-3
DNA: TGCAGTGCTAGAGATGGGTGGGAGTGGTCAGATACGCAGTATTTT; CDR3: CSARDGWEWSDTQYF; V: TRBV20-1; size: few; D: -; J: TRBJ2-3
DNA: TGTGCCAGCAGCCAAGGCGTCAGGGGATCTTCACCCCTCCACTTT; CDR3: CASSQGVRGSSPLHF; V: TRBV3-1; size: few; D: -; J: TRBJ1-6